This T cell receptor beta chain appears in the sequencing data of a study of blood T cell repertoires in COVID-19. Whole-study context: Acute-phase and convalescent COVID-19 samples originated in the United States, Italy and Spain. PBMCs, B-cell-depleted T cells, or T cells were the source of the cDNA or gDNA that made up the material.

Patients of the Seattle cohort, enrolled during active infection, were followed longitudinally. Libraries were prepared by immunoSEQ multiplex PCR; TCRdb keeps only in-frame clonotypes and omits some of them. The table lists around 320,000 clones, nearly 90% of them singletons. Concerning this clone itself: Other nucleotide sequences in the sample specify the same CDR3.

The receptor was derived from a woman aged 25 to 39 with COVID-19, enrolled during active disease. Sequences were obtained from peripheral blood.

The CDR3 region is CASSIGATEAFF. The CDR3 coding sequence is TGTGCCAGTAGTATAGGGGCAACTGAAGCTTTCTTT. V usage is TRBV19 and J usage is TRBJ1-1; D call uncertain. This CDR3 is built from 12 residues. Germline CDR1 LNHDA, CDR2 SQIVND (reference sequence). V was cut by 1 base and J by 5 bases, with 5 bases left in between.